These T cell receptor beta chains were read from a single sample in a study of blood T cell repertoires in COVID-19. Clones were sequenced by immunoSEQ multiplex PCR, and TCRdb holds only the in-frame ones, with some missing. The sample lists approximately 180,000 clones, 70% to 90% occurring once. Sequenced material: peripheral blood. The receptors come from a human donor with active or convalescent COVID-19. The donor label of this sample is uncertain. Each CDR3 is given with its conserved first and last residue. The D gene is left open where the match is weak. The size of a clone is reported for some rows only, either as once, few or many, or as a class for expanded clones.

V	D	J	size	DNA	CDR3
TRBV3-1/TRBV3-2	.	TRBJ2-7	.	TGTGCCAGCAGCCGCCTAAACCCAGGGCACGAGCAGTACTTC	CASSRLNPGHEQYF
TRBV2	.	TRBJ1-2	.	TGTGCCAGCTCCAAAACCCTGGTCGGGTTGGGCTATGGCTACACCTTC	CASSKTLVGLGYGYTF
TRBV19	.	TRBJ2-1	.	TGTGCCCCCCGGCCTCGGAGCTCCTACAATGAGCAGTTCTTC	CAPRPRSSYNEQFF
TRBV5-6	.	TRBJ1-5	.	TGTGCCAGCACCCAAACAGGAAATAGCAATCAGCCCCAGCATTTT	CASTQTGNSNQPQHF
TRBV30	TRBD2	TRBJ2-2	.	TGTGCCTGGGGTTCCCCCGGGGGGGGGAACACCGGGGAGCTGTTTTTT	CAWGSPGGGNTGELFF
TRBV4-2	.	TRBJ2-1	.	TGTGCCAGCAGCCAAGTAGGAGCGGCGAGAAGCTCCTACAATGAGCAGTTCTTC	CASSQVGAARSSYNEQFF
TRBV7-3	.	TRBJ1-3	.	TGTGCCAGCAGCTTTCAGGGTCCTTTCTCTGGAAACACCATATATTTT	CASSFQGPFSGNTIYF
TRBV19	.	TRBJ2-6	.	TGTGCCAGTAGTATTGGGGGCACCAGCTCTGGGGCCAACGTCCTGACTTTC	CASSIGGTSSGANVLTF
TRBV7-9	TRBD1	TRBJ2-1	once	TGTGCCAGCAGCTTAGGGACAGGGATTAACAATGAGCAGTTCTTC	CASSLGTGINNEQFF
TRBV28	.	TRBJ2-1	.	TGTGCCAGCAGGGGCCGGCCCGGCTCCTACAATGAGCAGTTCTTC	CASRGRPGSYNEQFF
TRBV6-5	TRBD1	TRBJ1-1	.	TGTGCCAGCGACCGAACAGGGGTCCCTTTCTTT	CASDRTGVPFF
TRBV9	TRBD1	TRBJ1-3	.	TGTGCCAGCAGCGTAGCTGGAGGGGGCGGTGGAAACACCATATATTTT	CASSVAGGGGGNTIYF
TRBV7-6	TRBD1	TRBJ2-3	once	TGTGCCAGCAGCTTAGCGACAGGGGTGAGGGCAGATACGCAGTATTTT	CASSLATGVRADTQYF
TRBV7-3	TRBD1	TRBJ2-1	once	TGTGCCAGCAGCACCGGACAGGGGGCTGAGTTCTTC	CASSTGQGAEFF
TRBV7-6	.	TRBJ2-7	.	TGTGCCAGCAGCTTAGGAGGTGAACCGGGCGAGCAGTACTTC	CASSLGGEPGEQYF
TRBV28	.	TRBJ1-5	.	TGTGCCAGCAGAATAATGTGGAGCCCCCAGCCCCAGCATTTT	CASRIMWSPQPQHF
TRBV3-1/TRBV3-2	TRBD1	TRBJ1-5	.	TGTGCCAGCAGCCGACAGGGACCAAATCAGCCCCAGCATTTT	CASSRQGPNQPQHF
TRBV5-4	.	TRBJ1-2	few	TGTGCCAGCAGCCACGACGACAGCATCGAGATCTATGGCTACACCTTC	CASSHDDSIEIYGYTF
TRBV2	.	TRBJ2-1	.	TGTGCCAGCCCTGGGCCACAATCCGTGAATGAGCAGTTCTTC	CASPGPQSVNEQFF
TRBV2	TRBD2	TRBJ2-7	few	TGTGCCAGCAGTAACCCGGAGGGAGGGAAGGGTTACGAGCAGTACTTC	CASSNPEGGKGYEQYF
TRBV7-9	TRBD1	TRBJ1-6	.	TGTGCCAGCACTGAAACAGGGGGAAATTCACCCCTCCACTTT	CASTETGGNSPLHF
TRBV3-1/TRBV3-2	.	TRBJ2-7	.	TGTGCCAGCAGCCACAGGGGGGACGAGCAGTACTTC	CASSHRGDEQYF
TRBV7-8	TRBD1	TRBJ1-2	few	TGTGCCAGCAGCCTGGACAGGGGTTTTACAGGCTACACCTTC	CASSLDRGFTGYTF
TRBV9	TRBD2	TRBJ2-5	.	TGTGCCAGCAGCGTAGGCGGGGGGCGCGATGAGACCCAGTACTTC	CASSVGGGRDETQYF
TRBV6-5	.	TRBJ2-7	.	TGTGCCAGCAGTTACCCGGGGTCCTACGAGCAGTACTTC	CASSYPGSYEQYF
TRBV9	.	TRBJ2-7	.	TGTGCCAGCAGTGCCGGGTACACGGAGGGGCAGTACTTC	CASSAGYTEGQYF
TRBV5-1	.	TRBJ1-3	once	TGCGCCAGCGGCTTGGGGGGGCTAGGAGGAAACACCATATATTTT	CASGLGGLGGNTIYF
TRBV5-1	TRBD2	TRBJ2-7	.	TGCGCCAGCAGCTTGGCCCCTAGCGGGACCTACAGCTCCTCCTACGAGCAGTACTTC	CASSLAPSGTYSSSYEQYF
TRBV21-1	.	TRBJ1-6	.	TGTGCCAGCACGGGGGAGAAAGGGAATTCACCCCTCCACTTT	CASTGEKGNSPLHF
TRBV15	.	TRBJ2-3	.	TGTGCCACCAGCAGCCCCAGGGTCAGGGGCCCCACAGATACGCAGTATTTT	CATSSPRVRGPTDTQYF
TRBV9	TRBD1	TRBJ1-6	.	TGTGCCAGCAGCTCAGCGGGACAGGGGAGTTCACCCCTCCACTTT	CASSSAGQGSSPLHF